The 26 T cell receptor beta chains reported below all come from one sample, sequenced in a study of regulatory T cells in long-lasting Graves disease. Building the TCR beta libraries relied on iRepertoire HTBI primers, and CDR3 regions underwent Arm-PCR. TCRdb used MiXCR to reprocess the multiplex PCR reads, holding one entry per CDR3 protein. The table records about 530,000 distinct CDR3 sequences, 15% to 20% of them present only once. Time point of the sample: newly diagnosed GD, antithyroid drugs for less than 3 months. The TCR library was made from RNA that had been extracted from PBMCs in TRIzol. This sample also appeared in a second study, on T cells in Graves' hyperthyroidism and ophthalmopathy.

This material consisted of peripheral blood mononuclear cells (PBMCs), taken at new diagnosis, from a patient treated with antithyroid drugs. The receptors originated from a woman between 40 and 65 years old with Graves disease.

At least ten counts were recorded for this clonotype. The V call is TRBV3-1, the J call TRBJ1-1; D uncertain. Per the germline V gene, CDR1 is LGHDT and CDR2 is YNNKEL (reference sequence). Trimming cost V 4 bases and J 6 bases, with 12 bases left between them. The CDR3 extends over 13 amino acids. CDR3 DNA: TGTGCCAGCAGCCTCCTTGACACTGCTGAAGCTTTCTTT. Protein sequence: CASSLLDTAEAFF.

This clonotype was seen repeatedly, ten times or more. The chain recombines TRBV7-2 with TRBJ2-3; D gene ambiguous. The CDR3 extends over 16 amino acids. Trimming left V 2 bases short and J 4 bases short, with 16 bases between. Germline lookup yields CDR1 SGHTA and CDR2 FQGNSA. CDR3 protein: CASSLFPGRPADTQYF. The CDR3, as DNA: TGTGCCAGCAGCTTATTTCCCGGTCGCCCCGCAGATACGCAGTATTTT.

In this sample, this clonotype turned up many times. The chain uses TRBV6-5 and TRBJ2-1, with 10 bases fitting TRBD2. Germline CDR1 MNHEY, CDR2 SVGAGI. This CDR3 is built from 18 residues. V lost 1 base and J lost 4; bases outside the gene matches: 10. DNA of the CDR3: TGTGCCAGCAGTTACTTCGGAATAGCGGGGGGTGGATACAATGAGCAGTTCTTC. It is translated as CASSYFGIAGGGYNEQFF.

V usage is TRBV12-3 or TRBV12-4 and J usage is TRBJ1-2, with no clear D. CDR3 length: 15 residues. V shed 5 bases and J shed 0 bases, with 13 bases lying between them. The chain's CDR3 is CASSPTPRANYGYTF. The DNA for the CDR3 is TGTGCCAGCAGTCCCACCCCGAGGGCTAACTATGGCTACACCTTC.

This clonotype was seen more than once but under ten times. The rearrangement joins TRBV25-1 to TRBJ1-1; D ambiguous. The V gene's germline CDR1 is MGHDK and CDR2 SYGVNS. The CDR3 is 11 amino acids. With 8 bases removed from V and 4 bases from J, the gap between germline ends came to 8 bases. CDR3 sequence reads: CASQASTEAFF. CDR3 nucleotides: TGTGCCAGCCAAGCAAGCACTGAAGCTTTCTTT.

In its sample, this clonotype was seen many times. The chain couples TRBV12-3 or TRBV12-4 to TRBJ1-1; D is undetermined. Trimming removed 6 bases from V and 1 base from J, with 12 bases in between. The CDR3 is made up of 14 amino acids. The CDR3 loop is CASSPKGRNTEAFF. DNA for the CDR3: TGTGCCAGCAGCCCGAAAGGAAGGAACACTGAAGCTTTCTTT.

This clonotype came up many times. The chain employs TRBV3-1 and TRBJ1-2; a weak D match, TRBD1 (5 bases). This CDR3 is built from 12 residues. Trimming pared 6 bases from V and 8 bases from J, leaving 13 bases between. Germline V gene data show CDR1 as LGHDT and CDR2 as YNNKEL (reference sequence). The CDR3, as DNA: TGTGCCAGCAGGAAGGGGCTTTTCGGCTACACCTTC. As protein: CASRKGLFGYTF.

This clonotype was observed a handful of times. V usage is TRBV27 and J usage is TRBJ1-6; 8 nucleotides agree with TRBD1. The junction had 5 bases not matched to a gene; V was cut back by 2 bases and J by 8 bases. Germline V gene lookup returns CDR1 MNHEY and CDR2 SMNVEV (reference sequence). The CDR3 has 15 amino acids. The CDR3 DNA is TGTGCCAGCAGTTTAGGGACAGGCTCTTATTCACCCCTCCACTTT. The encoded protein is CASSLGTGSYSPLHF.

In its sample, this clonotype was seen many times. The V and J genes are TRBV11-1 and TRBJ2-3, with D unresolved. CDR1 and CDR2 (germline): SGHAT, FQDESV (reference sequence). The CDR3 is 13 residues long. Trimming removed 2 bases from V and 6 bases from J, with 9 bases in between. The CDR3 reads CASSLILTDTQYF. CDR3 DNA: TGTGCCAGCAGCTTAATACTCACGGATACGCAGTATTTT.

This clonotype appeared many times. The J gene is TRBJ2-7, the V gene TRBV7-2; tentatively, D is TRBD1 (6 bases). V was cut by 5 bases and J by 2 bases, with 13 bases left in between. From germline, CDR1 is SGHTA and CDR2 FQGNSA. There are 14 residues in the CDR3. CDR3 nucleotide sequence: TGTGCCAGCAGCCCCAGGGGCGAGCCCTACGAGCAGTACTTC. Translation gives CASSPRGEPYEQYF.

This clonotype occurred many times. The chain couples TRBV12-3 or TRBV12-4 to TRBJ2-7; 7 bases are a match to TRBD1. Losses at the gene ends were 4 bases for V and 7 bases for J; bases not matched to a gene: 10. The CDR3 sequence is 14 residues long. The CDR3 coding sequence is TGTGCCAGCAGTTCACAGGGGACCCCGGCGGAGCAGTACTTC. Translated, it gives CASSSQGTPAEQYF.

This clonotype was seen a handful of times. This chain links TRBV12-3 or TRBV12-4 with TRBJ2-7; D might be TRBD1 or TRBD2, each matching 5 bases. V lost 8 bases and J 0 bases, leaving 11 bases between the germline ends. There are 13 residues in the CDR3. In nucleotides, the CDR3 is TGTGCCAGCCAGACAGAGGGCTCCTACGAGCAGTACTTC. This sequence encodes CASQTEGSYEQYF.

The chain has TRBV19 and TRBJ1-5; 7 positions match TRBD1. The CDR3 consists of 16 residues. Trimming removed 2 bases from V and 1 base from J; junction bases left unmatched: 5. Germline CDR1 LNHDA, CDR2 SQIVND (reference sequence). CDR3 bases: TGTGCCAGTAGTATACGAGGACAGGAGAGCAATCAGCCCCAGCATTTT. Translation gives CASSIRGQESNQPQHF.

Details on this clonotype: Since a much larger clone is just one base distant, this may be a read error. DNA for the CDR3: TGTGCCGGCACCCAATGGGGAGGGGGACCTTTCTTT. Translated: CAGTQWGGGPFF. The V call is TRBV3-1, the J call TRBJ1-1; TRBD1 is a possible D gene (6 bases). The ends were cut back, 11 bases at V and 12 bases at J, with 22 bases in the middle. The CDR3 sequence is 12 residues long. Germline CDR1 reads LGHDT; CDR2 reads YNNKEL (reference sequence).

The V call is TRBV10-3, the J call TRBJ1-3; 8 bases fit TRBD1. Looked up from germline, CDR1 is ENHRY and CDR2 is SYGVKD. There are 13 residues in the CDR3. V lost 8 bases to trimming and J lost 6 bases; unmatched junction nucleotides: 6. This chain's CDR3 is CAISGQGLNTIYF. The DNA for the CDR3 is TGTGCCATCTCCGGACAGGGTTTAAACACCATATATTTT.

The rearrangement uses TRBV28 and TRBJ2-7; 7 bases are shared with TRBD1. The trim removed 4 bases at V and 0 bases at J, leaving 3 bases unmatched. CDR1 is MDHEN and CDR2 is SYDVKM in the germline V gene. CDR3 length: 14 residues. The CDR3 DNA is TGTGCCAGCAGTTCCCACAGGGGCTCCTACGAGCAGTACTTC. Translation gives CASSSHRGSYEQYF.

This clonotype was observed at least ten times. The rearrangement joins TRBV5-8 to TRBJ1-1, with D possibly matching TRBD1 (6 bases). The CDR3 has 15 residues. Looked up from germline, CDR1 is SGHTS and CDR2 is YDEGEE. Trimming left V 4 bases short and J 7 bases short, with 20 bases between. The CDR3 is CASSGGAGTNDEAFF. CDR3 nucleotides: TGTGCCAGCAGCGGGGGGGCCGGGACAAACGATGAAGCTTTCTTT.

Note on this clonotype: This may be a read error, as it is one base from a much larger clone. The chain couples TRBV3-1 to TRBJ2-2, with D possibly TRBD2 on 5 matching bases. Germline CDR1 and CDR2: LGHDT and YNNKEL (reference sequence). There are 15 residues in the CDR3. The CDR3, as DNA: TGTGCCAGCAGCCTTTCCGTATATAACACCGGGAAGCTGTTTTTT. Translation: CASSLSVYNTGKLFF.

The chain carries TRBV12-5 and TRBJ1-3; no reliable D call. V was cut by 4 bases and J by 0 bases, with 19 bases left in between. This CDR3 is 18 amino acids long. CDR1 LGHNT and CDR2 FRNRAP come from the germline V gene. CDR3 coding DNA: TGTGCTAGTGGTTCAAACCACGGACGGGAGAGCTCTGGAAACACCATATATTTT. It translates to CASGSNHGRESSGNTIYF.

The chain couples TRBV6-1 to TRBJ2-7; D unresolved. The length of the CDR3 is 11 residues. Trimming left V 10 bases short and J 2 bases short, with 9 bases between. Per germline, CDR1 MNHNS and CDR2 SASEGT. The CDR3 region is CATSSPYEQYF. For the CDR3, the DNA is TGTGCCACCTCCAGCCCCTACGAGCAGTACTTC.

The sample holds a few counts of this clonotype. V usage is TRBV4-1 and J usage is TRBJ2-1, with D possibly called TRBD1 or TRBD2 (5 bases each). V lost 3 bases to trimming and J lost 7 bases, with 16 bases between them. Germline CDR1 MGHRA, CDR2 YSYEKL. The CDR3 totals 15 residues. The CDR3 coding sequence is TGCGCCAGCAGCCATGACATGGGACGGATTAATGAGCAGTTCTTC. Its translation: CASSHDMGRINEQFF.

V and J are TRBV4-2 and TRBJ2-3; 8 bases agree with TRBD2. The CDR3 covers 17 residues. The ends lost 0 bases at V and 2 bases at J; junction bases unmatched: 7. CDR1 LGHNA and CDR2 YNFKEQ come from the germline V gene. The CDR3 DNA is TGTGCCAGCAGCCAAGAGAGACGGGGGGGCATCACAGATACGCAGTATTTT. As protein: CASSQERRGGITDTQYF.

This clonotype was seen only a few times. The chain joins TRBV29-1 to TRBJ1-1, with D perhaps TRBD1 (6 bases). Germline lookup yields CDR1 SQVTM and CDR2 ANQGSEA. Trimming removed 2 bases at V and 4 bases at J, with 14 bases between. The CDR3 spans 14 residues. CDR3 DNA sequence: TGCAGCGTTGAAAGGGGGGGTCGGGGCACTGAAGCTTTCTTT. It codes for CSVERGGRGTEAFF.

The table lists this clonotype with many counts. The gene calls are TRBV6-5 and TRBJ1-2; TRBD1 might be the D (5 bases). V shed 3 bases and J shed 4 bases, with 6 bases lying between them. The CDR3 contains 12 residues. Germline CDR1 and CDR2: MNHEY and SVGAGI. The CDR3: CASSYRGYGYTF. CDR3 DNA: TGTGCCAGCAGTTATAGGGGCTATGGCTACACCTTC.

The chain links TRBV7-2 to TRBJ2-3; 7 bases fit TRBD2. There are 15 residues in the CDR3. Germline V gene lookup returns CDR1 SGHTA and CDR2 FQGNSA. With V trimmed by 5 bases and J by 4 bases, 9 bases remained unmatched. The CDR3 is CASSRTGGSPDTQYF. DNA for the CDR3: TGTGCCAGCAGCCGGACGGGAGGCTCGCCAGATACGCAGTATTTT.

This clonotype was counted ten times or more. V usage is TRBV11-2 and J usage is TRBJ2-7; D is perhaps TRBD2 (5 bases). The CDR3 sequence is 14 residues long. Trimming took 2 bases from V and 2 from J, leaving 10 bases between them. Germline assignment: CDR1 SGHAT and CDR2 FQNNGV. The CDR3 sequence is CASSLNGETYEQYF. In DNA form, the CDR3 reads TGTGCCAGCAGCTTAAACGGGGAAACCTACGAGCAGTACTTC.